This TCR beta chain was found in a study of blood T cells in healthy people across ages. This clonotype was seen ten or more times. Its antigen is still unknown. Findings of the study overall: One million T cells yielded diversity estimates that were considered underestimates. Observed TCR beta diversity per million T cells went down as age went up. This fall followed a roughly linear course with age.

A J-beta primer mix and a sample-barcoded 5' primer were used in a second PCR of roughly 6 to 12 cycles. TCRdb re-called the 5' RACE reads through MiXCR, storing one row per CDR3 protein. The repertoire has about 680,000 distinct CDR3 sequences, approximately 50% of them found once; the top ten carry under 35%. Trimming cost V 2 bases and J 0 bases, with 7 bases left between them. Germline-derived CDR1 and CDR2 are SGDLS and YYNGEE. The CDR3 sequence is 14 residues long. The clonotype was recovered from a woman aged 60 to 75 in good health. Sequenced input: blood. V and J are TRBV9 and TRBJ2-3, with unresolved D. This CDR3 reads CASSVDGSTDTQYF. Written as DNA, the CDR3 is TGTGCCAGCAGCGTTGACGGTAGCACAGATACGCAGTATTTT. Filled out from reference TRBV9 and TRBJ2-3, the complete variable domain reads DSGVTQTPKHLITATGQRVTLRCSPRSGDLSVYWYQQSLDQGLQFLIQYYNGEERAKGNILERFSAQQFPDLHSELNLSSLELGDSALYFCASSVDGSTDTQYFGPGTRLTVL.